This T cell receptor beta chain was retrieved from a study of blood T cell repertoires in COVID-19. The germline V gene encodes CDR1 SGHVS and CDR2 FQNEAQ. The ends were cut back, 5 bases at V and 6 bases at J, with 17 bases in the middle. The CDR3 consists of 15 residues. This clone was observed once. Clones were read by immunoSEQ multiplex PCR, and TCRdb kept only the in-frame ones, dropping some. The sample records about 150,000 clones, roughly 83% being singletons. This chain joins TRBV7-8 and TRBJ2-1, with D possibly being TRBD1 (6 bases). The clonotype comes from a woman aged 55-75 years with COVID-19, enrolled during active disease. Sequencing was carried out using peripheral blood. CDR3 region: CASSHEQLQGNEQFF. The CDR3 region has the DNA TGTGCCAGCAGCCACGAGCAACTACAGGGCAATGAGCAGTTCTTC.